The 19 T cell receptor beta chains below all came from one sample that was sequenced in a study of T cell responses to AZD1222 COVID-19 vaccine (dated by TCRdb to the early 2020s). The library was made by the immunoSEQ multiplex PCR assay. This immuneACCESS table, as held by TCRdb, lists in-frame sequences with V and J called but not all clones. Of the missing ones, under half trace to an unresolved V gene in checked studies; the others have no known cause. The sample table lists approximately 140,000 clones, roughly 90% of them with a count of one. The ten largest clones capture under 4% of the sample. The sample's time point label, decoded: about 28 days (+/-7) after the second vaccine dose. Sample: peripheral blood, taken 28 days after the second AZD1222 dose. The receptors shown here come from an adult who received the AZD1222 COVID-19 vaccine.

The chain is built from TRBV4-1 and TRBJ1-4; 12 bases fit TRBD1. Trimming cost V 1 base and J 9 bases; bases outside gene matches: 3. CDR1 is MGHRA and CDR2 is YSYEKL in the germline V gene. The CDR3 sequence is 15 residues long. This CDR3 is CASSQGGTGGQKLFF. DNA for the CDR3: TGCGCCAGCAGCCAAGGAGGGACAGGGGGCCAAAAACTGTTTTTT.

The rearrangement joins TRBV5-6 to TRBJ1-1, with a possible D match to TRBD1 (5 bases). Looked up from germline, CDR1 is SGHDT and CDR2 is YYEEEE. V lost 2 bases to trimming and J lost 7 bases, with 9 bases between them. This CDR3 has 12 residues. In DNA, the CDR3 is TGTGCCAGCAGCTTCAACAGGATTGAAGCTTTCTTT. This sequence encodes CASSFNRIEAFF. Variable domain in full (rest from reference TRBV5-6 and TRBJ1-1): DAGVTQSPTHLIKTRGQQVTLRCSPKSGHDTVSWYQQALGQGPQFIFQYYEEEERQRGNFPDRFSGHQFPNYSSELNVNALLLGDSALYLCASSFNRIEAFFGQGTRLTVV.

The chain recombines TRBV5-8 with TRBJ1-1, with D unclear. This CDR3 has 14 amino acids. V lost 2 bases and J 0 bases, leaving 8 bases between the germline ends. The germline V gene has CDR1 SGHTS and CDR2 YDEGEE. The chain's CDR3 is CASSLNSLNTEAFF. As DNA, the CDR3 is TGTGCCAGCAGCTTAAACAGCCTGAACACTGAAGCTTTCTTT.

The genes are TRBV10-3 and TRBJ2-3; 11 bases agree with TRBD2. The CDR3 runs 17 residues. Germline CDR1 reads ENHRY; CDR2 reads SYGVKD. The ends lost 4 bases at V and 1 base at J; junction bases unmatched: 7. CDR3 in amino acids: CAISGTSGSGGTDTQYF. As DNA, the CDR3 is TGTGCCATCAGTGGAACTAGCGGGAGTGGTGGCACAGATACGCAGTATTTT.

V is TRBV11-2 and J is TRBJ2-5; 15 bases are shared with TRBD2. Germline CDR1 reads SGHAT; CDR2 reads FQNNGV. V shed 6 bases and J 9 bases; nucleotides not matched to a gene: 2. This CDR3 has 13 residues. The CDR3 here is CASSGLAGGAQYF. The CDR3 DNA reads TGTGCCAGCAGTGGACTAGCGGGAGGGGCCCAGTACTTC.

CDR3: CASSSDSNTGELFF. CDR3 sequence (DNA): TGTGCCAGCAGTTCGGACTCGAACACCGGGGAGCTGTTTTTT. J is TRBJ2-2 and V is TRBV6-5; D perhaps matches TRBD2 (5 bases). This CDR3 is 14 amino acids long. The germline gives CDR1 MNHEY, CDR2 SVGAGI. The germline V and J ends were trimmed by 4 bases and 0 bases, with 6 bases remaining between them.

This clone was counted a few times. This chain joins TRBV2 and TRBJ2-7; TRBD1 agrees at 7 bases. Germline loops: CDR1 SNHLY, CDR2 FYNNEI. V was clipped by 6 bases and J by 3 bases; unmatched bases: 11. This CDR3 has 15 residues. This CDR3 reads CASRRYRGANYEQYF. The CDR3 nucleotides read TGTGCCAGCAGAAGATACAGGGGAGCGAACTACGAGCAGTACTTC.

With regard to this clone: The sample carries other DNA sequences with the same CDR3. The chain is built from TRBV5-1 and TRBJ2-3; D is unclear. CDR1 is SGHRS and CDR2 is YFSETQ in the germline V gene. The V end lost 0 bases, the J end lost 1 base, and 6 bases lay between the germline ends. The CDR3 is 14 amino acids. CDR3 protein: CASSLAVGTDTQYF. DNA of the CDR3: TGCGCCAGCAGCTTGGCCGTGGGCACAGATACGCAGTATTTT.

J is TRBJ1-1 and V is TRBV3-1 (or the pseudogene TRBV3-2); D is possibly TRBD1 (5 bases). This CDR3 spans 18 amino acids. Germline V lookup: CDR1 LGHDT, CDR2 YNNKEL (reference sequence). With 4 bases removed from V and 0 bases from J, the gap between germline ends came to 21 bases. DNA for the CDR3: TGTGCCAGCAGCCTCTTAGGGTCATCCGGACATTTGAACACTGAAGCTTTCTTT. Its protein product is CASSLLGSSGHLNTEAFF.

The chain couples TRBV24-1 to TRBJ2-7, with TRBD1 as a possible D gene (6 bases). Germline CDR1 reads KGHDR; CDR2 reads SFDVKD. There are 13 residues in the CDR3. Between the trimmed V and J ends, which lost 5 bases and 7 bases, there was a span of 14 bases. Written as DNA, the CDR3 is TGTGCCACCAGTGTCGCAGGGGCCGGGGAGCAGTACTTC. It yields the protein CATSVAGAGEQYF.

This chain joins TRBV6-4 and TRBJ2-3; no definite D call. V was shortened by 0 bases and J by 7 bases, with 2 bases between the two germline ends. This CDR3 has 11 residues. From germline, CDR1 is MRHNA and CDR2 SNTAGT. CDR3 sequence (DNA): TGTGCCAGCAGTGACTCTTATACGCAGTATTTT. This translates into CASSDSYTQYF.

This chain links TRBV5-1 with TRBJ2-5, with D possibly being TRBD1 (6 bases). Germline CDR1 reads SGHRS; CDR2 reads YFSETQ. V was shortened by 4 bases and J by 2 bases, with 9 bases between the two germline ends. The CDR3 is 13 residues long. The CDR3 nucleotides read TGCGCCAGCAGCCCACAGGGTCAAGAGACCCAGTACTTC. Amino acids: CASSPQGQETQYF.

The V and J genes are TRBV9 and TRBJ1-3; possible D gene TRBD1, 5 bases. The V gene's germline CDR1 is SGDLS and CDR2 YYNGEE. The V and J ends lost 0 bases and 0 bases respectively, with 10 bases between them. CDR3 length: 16 residues. The CDR3 coding sequence is TGTGCCAGCAGCGTAGGGTTGGGGGGCTCTGGAAACACCATATATTTT. Protein sequence: CASSVGLGGSGNTIYF.

The gene calls are TRBV2 and TRBJ1-1, with 9 bases aligning to TRBD1. The ends lost 6 bases at V and 5 bases at J; junction bases unmatched: 7. Germline V gene lookup returns CDR1 SNHLY and CDR2 FYNNEI. This CDR3 comprises 14 residues. The CDR3, as DNA: TGTGCCAGCAGCTGGACAGGGGCACTGACTGAAGCTTTCTTT. This encodes CASSWTGALTEAFF.

The V and J genes are TRBV12-3 or TRBV12-4 and TRBJ1-2; possible D gene TRBD1, 5 bases. V was shortened by 7 bases and J by 4 bases, with 10 bases between the two germline ends. The CDR3 extends over 12 amino acids. This chain's CDR3 is CASTGGAYGYTF. Here the CDR3 DNA reads TGTGCCAGCACCGGGGGTGCCTATGGCTACACCTTC.

The gene calls are TRBV4-1 and TRBJ2-3; TRBD2 matches at 8 bases. The germline V gene encodes CDR1 MGHRA and CDR2 YSYEKL. This CDR3 has 15 amino acids. V dropped 0 bases and J dropped 6; count of bases not matched to a gene: 5. CDR3 amino acids: CASSQEMAGGDTQYF. For the CDR3, the DNA is TGCGCCAGCAGCCAAGAAATGGCGGGGGGCGATACGCAGTATTTT.

This clone was observed once. The chain combines TRBV5-1 with TRBJ2-1, with TRBD2 matching over 8 bases. CDR1 and CDR2 from the germline V gene are SGHRS and YFSETQ. The CDR3 loop spans 14 amino acids. Germline trimming cut 5 bases from V and 7 bases from J; bases unmatched to any gene: 8. CDR3 nucleotides: TGCGCCAGCAGTCACGGGACTAGTGGTAATGAGCAGTTCTTC. Its translation is CASSHGTSGNEQFF.

V is TRBV11-2 and J is TRBJ2-7; 7 bases line up with TRBD2. The CDR3 runs 13 residues. The V gene's germline CDR1 is SGHAT and CDR2 FQNNGV. The trim removed 5 bases at V and 3 bases at J, leaving 4 bases unmatched. CDR3 nucleotide sequence: TGTGCCAGCAGCCGCACTAGCGTCTACGAGCAGTACTTC. It translates to CASSRTSVYEQYF. The variable domain in full, with the rest retrieved from reference TRBV11-2 and TRBJ2-7, is EAGVAQSPRYKIIEKRQSVAFWCNPISGHATLYWYQQILGQGPKLLIQFQNNGVVDDSQLPKDRFSAERLKGVDSTLKIQPAKLEDSAVYLCASSRTSVYEQYFGPGTRLTVT.

The chain uses TRBV4-1 and TRBJ2-3, with 10 bases aligning to TRBD2. The CDR3 is 16 amino acids. The junction had 8 bases not matched to a gene; V was cut back by 5 bases and J by 3 bases. In germline, CDR1 is MGHRA, CDR2 YSYEKL. This CDR3 is CASSASGTSVTDTQYF. The DNA of the CDR3 is TGCGCCAGCAGCGCTTCCGGGACTAGCGTAACAGATACGCAGTATTTT.